This is a list of T cell receptor beta chains from one sample in a study of CD4 T cells in relation to SARS-CoV-2 and coronaviruses. This table comes from immunoSEQ multiplex PCR, and its TCRdb copy is limited to in-frame clones, with some not included. The sample holds tens of thousands of clones, around 78% seen once. Antigens for these TCRs are unknown. Sequencing used CD4+ T cells from PBMCs, cultured in vitro. These receptors originate from a human donor in good health. CDR3s include the opening cysteine and the closing phenylalanine or tryptophan. A D gene is named only where the DNA matches it firmly. The size of a clone is reported for some rows only, either as once, few or many, or as a class for expanded clones.

d_gene	v_gene	abundance	j_gene	CDR3aa	CDR3nt
TRBD1	TRBV18	NA	TRBJ2-3	CASSPSGTGGTDTQYF	TGTGCCAGCTCACCCTCCGGGACAGGGGGTACAGATACGCAGTATTTT
TRBD1	TRBV14	NA	TRBJ1-3	CASSHKQGARGLSGNTIYF	TGTGCCAGCAGCCACAAACAGGGGGCGCGGGGACTCTCTGGAAACACCATATATTTT
NA	TRBV5-1	NA	TRBJ2-3	CASSLAARNTDTQYF	TGCGCCAGCAGCTTGGCGGCCAGGAACACAGATACGCAGTATTTT
TRBD2	TRBV5-4	NA	TRBJ2-3	CASSVGTTRTDTQYF	TGTGCCAGCAGCGTCGGGACTACTCGCACAGATACGCAGTATTTT
NA	TRBV23-1	NA	TRBJ1-1	CASSQSEGNTEAFF	TGCGCCAGCAGTCAATCGGAGGGGAACACTGAAGCTTTCTTT
TRBD2	TRBV4-1	NA	TRBJ2-5	CASSQVNGLAGGRETQYF	TGCGCCAGCAGCCAAGTTAACGGACTAGCGGGAGGTAGGGAGACCCAGTACTTC
NA	TRBV4-2	NA	TRBJ1-5	CASSQESTGRTQGNQPQHF	TGTGCCAGCAGCCAAGAAAGTACAGGGCGGACGCAGGGCAATCAGCCCCAGCATTTT
TRBD1	TRBV2	once	TRBJ1-1	CASRKGQVLNTEAFF	TGTGCCAGCAGGAAGGGACAGGTCCTGAACACTGAAGCTTTCTTT
TRBD1	TRBV3-1/TRBV3-2	once	TRBJ2-7	CASSPTGGEQYF	TGTGCCAGCAGTCCGACAGGGGGCGAGCAGTACTTC
NA	TRBV24-1	NA	TRBJ1-1	CATSSTIGEAFF	TGTGCCACCAGTTCTACCATCGGGGAGGCTTTCTTT
TRBD2	TRBV5-1	NA	TRBJ2-7	CASQLSGRLDEQYF	TGCGCCAGCCAACTTAGCGGGAGGCTCGACGAGCAGTACTTC
TRBD2	TRBV7-2	few	TRBJ2-5	CASSLAQAGVKTQYF	TGTGCCAGCAGCTTAGCGCAAGCGGGGGTAAAGACCCAGTACTTC
TRBD1	TRBV7-9	NA	TRBJ1-4	CASSLGQGQNEKLFF	TGTGCCAGCAGCTTAGGACAGGGGCAGAATGAAAAACTGTTTTTT
TRBD2	TRBV28	NA	TRBJ2-7	CASSQGTSGSYEQYF	TGTGCCAGCAGTCAAGGGACTAGCGGGAGCTACGAGCAGTACTTC
NA	TRBV6-5	NA	TRBJ1-5	CASSYERLNQPQHF	TGTGCCAGCAGTTATGAGAGACTCAATCAGCCCCAGCATTTT
NA	TRBV11-2	NA	TRBJ2-2	CASSLEPGPTGELFF	TGTGCCAGCAGCTTAGAACCGGGGCCTACCGGGGAGCTGTTTTTT
NA	TRBV10-2	NA	TRBJ1-3	CASSESDLGNTIYF	TGCGCCAGCAGTGAGTCCGACCTTGGAAACACCATATATTTT
NA	TRBV28	NA	TRBJ2-7	CASSFRGIYEQYF	TGTGCCAGCAGTTTTAGGGGGATATACGAGCAGTACTTC
TRBD2	TRBV5-1	NA	TRBJ2-7	CASRQSGDLSREQYF	TGCGCCAGCAGACAAAGCGGGGACCTCAGCCGGGAGCAGTACTTC
NA	TRBV30	few	TRBJ1-1	CAWTTPTGTRYLF	TGTGCCTGGACGACACCAACCGGGACTCGGTACCTCTTT
NA	TRBV4-2	NA	TRBJ2-5	CASSQGLASRQYF	TGTGCCAGCAGCCAAGGGCTAGCTTCACGCCAGTACTTC
NA	TRBV7-2	NA	TRBJ2-4	CASSLAGVRVRNIQYF	TGTGCCAGCAGCTTAGCGGGAGTACGAGTTCGGAACATTCAGTACTTC
NA	TRBV10-3	few	TRBJ2-2	CAISESPGTNTGELFF	TGTGCCATCAGTGAGTCACCGGGGACGAACACCGGGGAGCTGTTTTTT
TRBD1	TRBV11-1	NA	TRBJ1-1	CASSGARTGFSAFF	TGTGCCAGCAGCGGGGCCCGGACAGGGTTTTCGGCTTTCTTT
NA	TRBV6-1	NA	TRBJ1-4	CASSVEGPGSPNEKLFF	TGTGCCAGCAGTGTAGAAGGCCCGGGAAGTCCGAATGAAAAACTGTTTTTT
NA	TRBV4-2	NA	TRBJ2-1	CASSQGSSANEQFF	TGTGCCAGCAGCCAAGGTTCTAGCGCGAATGAGCAGTTCTTC
NA	TRBV6-5	NA	TRBJ2-5	CASRRGEETQYF	TGTGCCAGCAGGAGGGGGGAAGAGACCCAGTACTTC
TRBD1	TRBV24-1	NA	TRBJ2-2	CATSDWGQANTGELFF	TGTGCCACCAGTGATTGGGGACAGGCGAACACCGGGGAGCTGTTTTTT
NA	TRBV4-1	NA	TRBJ2-3	CASSQDPNTDTQYF	TGCGCCAGCAGCCAAGATCCCAACACAGATACGCAGTATTTT
TRBD2	TRBV11-2	NA	TRBJ2-5	CASSLGRGEETQYF	TGTGCCAGCAGCTTAGGGCGGGGGGAAGAGACCCAGTACTTC
NA	TRBV27	NA	TRBJ1-5	CASRGPENQPQHF	TGTGCCAGCAGGGGCCCGGAGAATCAGCCCCAGCATTTT